These T cell receptor beta chains were read from a single sample in a study of T-cell reconstitution after alpha-beta-depleted transplantation in children. TCRdb passed the PCR reads through MiXCR, listing each CDR3 protein once. The sample includes some 500,000 distinct CDR3 sequences, 18% of them seen just once. Source: PBMCs from the stem cell graft donor, taken from the stem cell graft. Receptor source: a human donor who donated a stem cell graft to a child with acute lymphoblastic leukemia. The conserved cysteine and the conserved F or W are not part of the CDR3 here.

v_gene	j_gene	CDR3aa
TRBV5-1	TRBJ2-7	ASRGGVAGARDEQY
TRBV6-1	TRBJ1-5	ASRNQDRGRNQPQH
TRBV6-5	TRBJ2-7	ASSTSGTSYEQY
TRBV29-1	TRBJ2-3	SGKTGASTDTQY
TRBV5-6	TRBJ1-5	ASSVASAQPQH
TRBV12-3/TRBV12-4	TRBJ2-3	ASSLRADPPRDTQY
TRBV7-8	TRBJ2-4	ASSLGGGLLKNIQY
TRBV7-3	TRBJ1-2	ASSPGGGGDYGYT
TRBV9	TRBJ2-2	ASSGDPAFPNTGELF
TRBV5-5	TRBJ2-1	ASSPETFRYNEQF
TRBV11-2	TRBJ2-2	ASSLLAGEGGELF
TRBV2	TRBJ2-1	ASTAQIAGF
TRBV10-2	TRBJ2-7	ASSDSGGPSYEQY
TRBV6-5	TRBJ2-5	ASSYWTSEQETQY
TRBV5-1	TRBJ2-1	ASTIEEGWNEQF
TRBV6-1	TRBJ2-1	ASRGRTGGYNEQF
TRBV9	TRBJ2-7	ASSVAAGDALSYEQY
TRBV3-1	TRBJ1-1	ASSPVMTHTEAF
TRBV5-1	TRBJ2-1	ATVIGNEQF
TRBV20-1	TRBJ2-7	SATAPGPHYEQY
TRBV7-6	TRBJ2-3	ASSLDPGLVFTDTQY
TRBV5-1	TRBJ2-5	ASSLPTDNEETQY
TRBV9	TRBJ2-1	ASSVGDRKNEQF
TRBV30	TRBJ2-3	AWSSTGDTQY
TRBV4-1	TRBJ2-5	ASSQEGGPTGETQY
TRBV7-4	TRBJ2-2	ASSFFRMNTGELF
TRBV5-1	TRBJ2-7	ASSLGKGTSLTSYEQY
TRBV5-1	TRBJ1-1	ASSLSPGNTEAF
TRBV27	TRBJ2-7	ASSFRGSYEQY
TRBV5-1	TRBJ2-3	ASSLAYGQGTDTQY
TRBV11-2	TRBJ2-7	ASSCRLGFDEPEDYDEQY
TRBV6-5	TRBJ2-1	ASSYSGQGALAYNEQF
TRBV3-1	TRBJ2-1	ASSQGGTLLFGEQF
TRBV20-1	TRBJ2-2	SARNLANTGELF
TRBV7-3	TRBJ2-3	ASSLTSPDTQY
TRBV9	TRBJ2-7	ASSVDGKSSYEQY
TRBV7-3	TRBJ2-6	ASSREGTGGLAGANVLT
TRBV6-5	TRBJ2-2	ASSYSPGLAGTGELF
TRBV25-1	TRBJ2-1	ASSDSSGRADEQF
TRBV9	TRBJ1-2	ASAARDSPT
TRBV9	TRBJ2-7	ASSVGGTGDYEQY
TRBV12-3/TRBV12-4	TRBJ2-7	ASSLAAGGADEQY
TRBV5-1	TRBJ2-2	ASSSDFTGELF
TRBV29-1	TRBJ2-7	SVVGRESYVQY
TRBV12-3/TRBV12-4	TRBJ2-7	ASSLNVGLLNYEQY
TRBV20-1	TRBJ2-2	SARSGSNTGELF
TRBV5-1	TRBJ2-3	ASSVKTSARTDTQY
TRBV5-1	TRBJ2-6	ASSHQGSSGANVLT
TRBV27	TRBJ1-3	ASSRTANSGNTIY